These T cell receptor beta chains were read from a single sample in a study of T cell responses to AZD1222 COVID-19 vaccine. Assay used: immunoSEQ multiplex PCR; TCRdb lists only in-frame clones, some missing. The table includes about 170,000 clones, 93% detected once. The sequences come from peripheral blood, collected on day 0 of AZD1222 vaccination. These receptors were taken from an adult in good health. Each CDR3 is given with its conserved first and last residue. The size of a clone is reported for some rows only, either as once, few or many, or as a class for expanded clones.

J,V,size,CDR3
TRBJ2-1,TRBV5-1,.,CASSIQTGKERQFF
TRBJ1-1,TRBV5-1,.,CASSPDRGNEAFF
TRBJ2-1,TRBV14,.,CASSQGLAGSSYNEQFF
TRBJ2-7,TRBV5-1,.,CASSLRGAYEQYF
TRBJ2-3,TRBV27,.,CASRGQGPDTQYF
TRBJ2-1,TRBV6-5,.,CASGFTGVNDNEQFF
TRBJ1-1,TRBV11-2,once,CASSLALGRVNTEAFF
TRBJ1-2,TRBV5-1,.,CASSTSNYGYTF
TRBJ2-7,TRBV9,.,CASSVAGSPYEQYF
TRBJ2-6,TRBV19,.,CATREQVSGANVLTF
TRBJ1-3,TRBV5-1,few,CASRLAQVPGNTIYF
TRBJ1-1,TRBV3-1/TRBV3-2,.,CASSQVGANTEAFF
TRBJ1-2,TRBV19,.,CASERQGANYGYTF
TRBJ1-5,TRBV10-3,.,CAISGQGDGQPQHF
TRBJ1-5,TRBV18,.,CASSLEGDQPQHF
TRBJ2-1,TRBV7-9,.,CASSPLAGAYNEQFF
TRBJ1-3,TRBV2,.,CASFDRERDTIYF
TRBJ1-5,TRBV15,.,CATSETGSNQPQHF
TRBJ1-2,TRBV2,.,CASSEVPHGYGYTF
TRBJ1-6,TRBV7-9,.,CASRMGQGISPLHF
TRBJ2-5,TRBV10-3,.,CAISERHQETQYF
TRBJ1-2,TRBV7-9,.,CASSLGWGYTF
TRBJ2-5,TRBV12-3/TRBV12-4,once,CASSWTGEETQYF
TRBJ2-2,TRBV11-3,.,CACSSGTGELFF
TRBJ2-1,TRBV18,few,CASSKGQGGLYNEQFF
TRBJ2-1,TRBV3-1/TRBV3-2,.,CASSPRADLRHNEQFF
TRBJ1-2,TRBV14,.,CASSRKSTENYGYTF
TRBJ1-1,TRBV29-1,.,CSVEDPYGTEAFF
TRBJ1-2,TRBV5-1,.,CASSSGAKNGYTF
TRBJ1-1,TRBV3-1/TRBV3-2,few,CASSQVSGGTEAFF
TRBJ1-3,TRBV4-2,.,CASSQDRGKGGAGNTIYF
TRBJ1-1,TRBV30,.,CALGQPNTEAFF
TRBJ1-4,TRBV10-3,once,CAISGGPGAREKLFF
TRBJ2-7,TRBV12-3/TRBV12-4,.,CASSALYEQYF
TRBJ2-7,TRBV19,.,CASSIAGAEQYF
TRBJ1-6,TRBV18,once,CASSPQYEGGDSPLHF
TRBJ2-1,TRBV19,.,CASSMSAGSSYNEQFF
TRBJ1-2,TRBV5-1,.,CASSSGGMNYGYTF
TRBJ2-5,TRBV5-1,.,CASSAGTWPKYF
TRBJ1-5,TRBV2,.,CASGGNNQPQHF
TRBJ2-5,TRBV30,.,CAAGWASETQYF
TRBJ1-1,TRBV7-6,.,CASSLKDGYTEAFF
TRBJ1-5,TRBV7-8,.,CASSKGTGSLEPQHF